These T cell receptor beta chains were read from a single sample in a study of T cell responses to AZD1222 COVID-19 vaccine. Sequenced by immunoSEQ multiplex PCR; TCRdb stores in-frame clones only, minus some. The sample lists about 86,000 clones; approximately 89% were seen once. Material: peripheral blood, obtained on day 0 of AZD1222 vaccination. The receptor source for this set is an adult in good health. Both conserved end residues are part of each CDR3. The order of the fields is D gene, clone size, CDR3 length, J gene, V gene, CDR3 protein, CDR3 DNA. D genes are given only for firm matches. Clone size is shown for a subset of rows, as once, few, many or a class of expanded clone.

D: .
size: once
length: 16
J: TRBJ2-2
V: TRBV4-2
CDR3: CASMPGGTANTGELFF
DNA: TGTGCCAGCATGCCTGGGGGGACGGCGAACACCGGGGAGCTGTTTTTT

D: .
size: .
length: 11
J: TRBJ1-2
V: TRBV7-9
CDR3: CASSLAGGYTF
DNA: TGTGCCAGCAGCTTGGCAGGAGGCTACACCTTC

D: .
size: .
length: 17
J: TRBJ1-2
V: TRBV5-1
CDR3: CASSLDYRGNANYGYTF
DNA: TGCGCCAGCAGCTTGGATTACCGGGGAAATGCTAACTATGGCTACACCTTC

D: .
size: once
length: 15
J: TRBJ2-1
V: TRBV5-1
CDR3: CASSLVGDSYNEQFF
DNA: TGCGCCAGCAGCTTGGTTGGGGACTCCTACAATGAGCAGTTCTTC

D: .
size: .
length: 14
J: TRBJ1-5
V: TRBV12-5
CDR3: CASGRLNSDQPQHF
DNA: TGTGCTAGTGGTAGGTTAAATTCAGATCAGCCCCAGCATTTT

D: .
size: .
length: 13
J: TRBJ1-1
V: TRBV6-5
CDR3: CASSWEGNTEAFF
DNA: TGTGCCAGCAGTTGGGAGGGGAACACTGAAGCTTTCTTT

D: .
size: .
length: 15
J: TRBJ1-5
V: TRBV6-5
CDR3: CASSLMTGSNQPQHF
DNA: TGTGCCAGCAGTTTGATGACAGGTAGCAATCAGCCCCAGCATTTT

D: .
size: .
length: 14
J: TRBJ1-5
V: TRBV24-1
CDR3: CATSENSYNQPQHF
DNA: TGTGCCACCAGTGAGAACAGCTACAATCAGCCCCAGCATTTT

D: .
size: .
length: 13
J: TRBJ2-7
V: TRBV18
CDR3: CASSEGQYYEQYF
DNA: TGTGCCAGCTCGGAAGGACAGTACTACGAGCAGTACTTC

D: .
size: .
length: 15
J: TRBJ1-4
V: TRBV5-4
CDR3: CASSSIVGGDEKLFF
DNA: TGTGCCAGCAGCTCAATTGTGGGGGGTGATGAAAAACTGTTTTTT

D: TRBD1
size: .
length: 13
J: TRBJ1-2
V: TRBV5-4
CDR3: CASSLRTGYGYTF
DNA: TGTGCCAGCAGCCTCCGGACAGGGTATGGCTACACCTTC

D: .
size: .
length: 15
J: TRBJ1-4
V: TRBV4-3
CDR3: CASSQSTTTNEKLFF
DNA: TGCGCCAGCAGCCAGTCGACAACAACTAATGAAAAACTGTTTTTT

D: .
size: .
length: 11
J: TRBJ2-7
V: TRBV10-2
CDR3: CASSEGYEQYF
DNA: TGCGCCAGCAGTGAGGGGTACGAGCAGTACTTC